This passage covers 31 T cell receptor beta chains from one sample sequenced in a study of shared clonotypes between healthy human individuals. The method was immunoSEQ multiplex PCR; TCRdb's version includes in-frame clones alone and lacks a portion of them. This repertoire shows 2 million or so clones, roughly 95% found once; its top ten account for about 1.1%. CD45RO-negative CD8 cells positively selected for CCR7 made up the naive population, which excluded terminally differentiated effector memory CD45RA+ cells. The sample consisted of naive CD8+ T cells sorted from blood. The receptors derive from a man between 18 and 35 years old in good health.

The gene calls are TRBV7-8 and TRBJ2-7; perhaps D is TRBD1 or TRBD2 (5 bases each). The CDR3 loop spans 13 amino acids. V lost 5 bases to trimming and J lost 2 bases, with 10 bases between them. Germline V gene lookup returns CDR1 SGHVS and CDR2 FQNEAQ. The DNA of the CDR3 is TGTGCCAGCAGCCCCTGGGGACCCTACGAGCAGTACTTC. It specifies CASSPWGPYEQYF.

This chain uses TRBV2 with TRBJ2-5, with 7 bases lining up with TRBD2. Germline trimming cut 5 bases from V and 1 base from J; bases unmatched to any gene: 10. Germline V gene lookup returns CDR1 SNHLY and CDR2 FYNNEI. The CDR3 is made up of 16 amino acids. The CDR3, as DNA: TGTGCCAGCAGTCCCTTGGCGGGGGAGATCCAAGAGACCCAGTACTTC. This encodes CASSPLAGEIQETQYF.

The V call is TRBV28, the J call TRBJ2-7; 8 nucleotides line up with TRBD1. The V and J ends lost 3 bases and 3 bases, in that order; junction bases with no gene match: 22. The CDR3 runs to 20 residues. Germline lookup yields CDR1 MDHEN and CDR2 SYDVKM. The CDR3 nucleotides read TGTGCCAGCAGTTTCCCTGGATCGGGACAGGCAATCAGTTTTGACTACGAGCAGTACTTC. The encoded protein is CASSFPGSGQAISFDYEQYF.

The gene calls are TRBV18 and TRBJ1-5, with 9 bases aligning to TRBD1. Germline CDR1 KGHSH, CDR2 LQKENI. Trimming took 6 bases from V and 0 from J; bases not matched to a gene: 6. This CDR3 comprises 16 residues. The CDR3 nucleotides read TGTGCCAGCTCGCCTAACAGGGGGCATAGCAATCAGCCCCAGCATTTT. It encodes CASSPNRGHSNQPQHF.

This clone was counted once. Written as DNA, the CDR3 is TGTGCCAGCAGTTTACAGTTGGGTTTTATCTTCGTCGGGGAGCTGTTTTTT. This encodes CASSLQLGFIFVGELFF. The rearrangement joins TRBV28 to TRBJ2-2; D ambiguous. The CDR3 length is 17 residues. Germline assignment: CDR1 MDHEN and CDR2 SYDVKM. Trimming cost V 2 bases and J 7 bases, with 20 bases left between them. Complete variable domain (other parts from reference TRBV28 and TRBJ2-2): DVKVTQSSRYLVKRTGEKVFLECVQDMDHENMFWYRQDPGLGLRLIYFSYDVKMKEKGDIPEGYSVSREKKERFSLILESASTNQTSMYLCASSLQLGFIFVGELFFGEGSRLTVL.

The chain couples TRBV9 to TRBJ2-1; D is ambiguous. CDR1 SGDLS and CDR2 YYNGEE come from the germline V gene. V dropped 2 bases and J dropped 5 bases, with 11 bases sitting between them. This CDR3 is built from 14 residues. The CDR3 reads CASSVVHYNNEQFF. The CDR3 region has the DNA TGTGCCAGCAGCGTGGTACACTACAACAATGAGCAGTTCTTC.

This clone came up once. The V and J genes are TRBV2 and TRBJ2-3, with D perhaps being TRBD1 or TRBD2 (5 bases each). V was shortened by 8 bases and J by 3 bases, with 15 bases between the two germline ends. Germline CDR1 SNHLY, CDR2 FYNNEI. The CDR3 has 14 residues. The CDR3 sequence: CASLGDQSTDTQYF. CDR3 sequence (DNA): TGTGCCAGCTTGGGGGACCAGAGTACAGATACGCAGTATTTT.

The chain has TRBV6-6 and TRBJ1-6; weak D call: TRBD1 (5 bases). The CDR3 loop spans 16 amino acids. Germline V gene lookup returns CDR1 MNHNY and CDR2 SVGAGI (reference sequence). Trimming shortened V by 6 bases and J by 4 bases, and 16 bases separated the two germline ends. CDR3 region: CASRSDSPLYNSPLHF. As DNA, the CDR3 is TGTGCCAGCAGATCCGACAGTCCTCTATATAATTCACCCCTCCACTTT.

The rearrangement uses TRBV27 and TRBJ2-7, with 7 bases lining up with TRBD2. J was trimmed by 3 bases and V by 5 bases; bases with no gene match: 13. This CDR3 spans 16 amino acids. Germline V gene lookup returns CDR1 MNHEY and CDR2 SMNVEV (reference sequence). CDR3 coding DNA: TGTGCCAGCAGTAAGAGGGACTACTCCCCGGGCTACGAGCAGTACTTC. The encoded protein is CASSKRDYSPGYEQYF.

The chain recombines TRBV4-2 with TRBJ2-1; 7 bases are shared with TRBD2. Trimming at V came to 5 bases and at J to 4 bases, leaving 11 bases not matched to a gene. Germline-derived CDR1 and CDR2 are LGHNA and YNFKEQ. The CDR3 sequence is 16 residues long. CDR3 sequence (DNA): TGTGCCAGCAGCTACTTGGGAAGCGGGGTTTACAATGAGCAGTTCTTC. It specifies CASSYLGSGVYNEQFF.

The V call is TRBV15, the J call TRBJ2-7; 11 bases line up with TRBD1. The CDR3 has 12 residues. CDR1 is LNHNV, CDR2 YYDKDF, per germline (reference sequence). V lost 6 bases to trimming and J lost 12 bases; unmatched junction nucleotides: 7. The CDR3 sequence: CATRGDRGDAYF. The DNA of the CDR3 is TGTGCCACCAGGGGGGACAGGGGGGATGCGTACTTC. Variable domain in full (rest from reference TRBV15 and TRBJ2-7): DAMVIQNPRYQVTQFGKPVTLSCSQTLNHNVMYWYQQKSSQAPKLLFHYYDKDFNNEADTPDNFQSRRPNTSFCFLDIRSPGLGDTAMYLCATRGDRGDAYFGPGTRLTVT.

The chain is built from TRBV5-6 and TRBJ1-4; D is ambiguous. Between the trimmed V and J ends, which lost 0 bases and 8 bases, there was a span of 11 bases. The CDR3 runs to 14 residues. Germline V lookup: CDR1 SGHDT, CDR2 YYEEEE. The CDR3 nucleotides read TGTGCCAGCAGCTTGGCTACCTCGGGAGAAAAACTGTTTTTT. It encodes CASSLATSGEKLFF.

This chain links TRBV2 with TRBJ1-2, with TRBD1 matching over 7 bases. The V gene end was trimmed by 0 bases and the J gene end by 6 bases; junction bases not matched to a gene: 10. Germline CDR1 and CDR2: SNHLY and FYNNEI. The CDR3 runs to 16 residues. CDR3 region: CASSEALRRGVDGYTF. The CDR3 region has the DNA TGTGCCAGCAGTGAAGCGCTTCGCAGGGGGGTCGATGGCTACACCTTC.

The chain employs TRBV11-3 and TRBJ2-1; 7 bases align to TRBD2. After removal of 5 bases from V and 1 base from J, the junction contained 5 bases not matched to a gene. The CDR3 is 15 residues long. The germline gives CDR1 SGHNT, CDR2 YENEEA. The CDR3 region is CASSPGTTSYNEQFF. The DNA for the CDR3 is TGTGCCAGCAGCCCCGGGACTACTTCCTACAATGAGCAGTTCTTC.

Turning to this clone: The same CDR3 is also encoded by other DNA sequences in this sample. The V call is TRBV15, the J call TRBJ1-5, with a weak D call TRBD1 (6 bases). V was shortened by 0 bases and J by 4 bases, with 7 bases between the two germline ends. CDR3 length: 14 residues. CDR1 and CDR2 (germline): LNHNV, YYDKDF (reference sequence). CDR3 in DNA: TGTGCCACCAGCAGAGACAGGGGAAATCAGCCCCAGCATTTT. Protein sequence: CATSRDRGNQPQHF.

V is TRBV10-3 and J is TRBJ2-1; 16 positions agree with TRBD2. V lost 6 bases to trimming and J lost 8 bases; unmatched junction nucleotides: 10. Looked up from germline, CDR1 is ENHRY and CDR2 is SYGVKD. This CDR3 has 17 amino acids. For the CDR3, the DNA is TGTGCCATCAGACCCGGGACTAGCGGGAGGGCCGCGTATGAGCAGTTCTTC. This codes for CAIRPGTSGRAAYEQFF.

The rearrangement links TRBV5-6 to TRBJ2-5, with TRBD1 matching over 8 bases. The CDR3 totals 14 residues. Germline CDR1 and CDR2: SGHDT and YYEEEE. V shed 2 bases, J shed 5 bases, and the junction held 5 bases outside the gene matches. The chain's CDR3 is CASSFGTGRETQYF. In DNA form, the CDR3 reads TGTGCCAGCAGCTTTGGGACAGGCCGGGAGACCCAGTACTTC. The full variable domain, rest sourced from reference TRBV5-6 and TRBJ2-5, is DAGVTQSPTHLIKTRGQQVTLRCSPKSGHDTVSWYQQALGQGPQFIFQYYEEEERQRGNFPDRFSGHQFPNYSSELNVNALLLGDSALYLCASSFGTGRETQYFGPGTRLLVL.

The V call is TRBV13, the J call TRBJ2-7, with D tentatively TRBD2 (6 bases). The V end lost 0 bases, the J end lost 0 bases, and 15 bases lay between the germline ends. The CDR3 loop spans 17 amino acids. CDR1 is PRHDT, CDR2 FYEKMQ, per germline (reference sequence). In DNA, the CDR3 is TGTGCCAGCAGCTTAGGCCCGGGGAGGACCCTCTCCTACGAGCAGTACTTC. It translates to CASSLGPGRTLSYEQYF.

With regard to this clone: This same CDR3 is encoded by further DNA sequences in the sample. This rearrangement joins TRBV7-9 to TRBJ2-7; unclear D gene. The V gene's germline CDR1 is SEHNR and CDR2 FQNEAQ (reference sequence). There are 13 residues in the CDR3. The germline V and J ends were trimmed by 1 base and 1 base, with 5 bases remaining between them. CDR3 residues: CASSLVQSYEQYF. In nucleotides, the CDR3 is TGTGCCAGCAGCTTAGTACAGTCCTACGAGCAGTACTTC.

CDR3 sequence reads: CSVEGLLNTEAFF. The DNA for the CDR3 is TGCAGCGTTGAAGGGCTCTTGAACACTGAAGCTTTCTTT. This sequence joins TRBV29-1 and TRBJ1-1; no definite D call. In germline, CDR1 is SQVTM, CDR2 ANQGSEA. The CDR3 is 13 residues long. V dropped 1 base and J dropped 0 bases, with 6 bases sitting between them. Based on the CDR3 plus reference TRBV29-1 and TRBJ1-1, the full variable domain is SAVISQKPSRDICQRGTSLTIQCQVDSQVTMMFWYRQQPGQSLTLIATANQGSEATYESGFVIDKFPISRPNLTFSTLTVSNMSPEDSSIYLCSVEGLLNTEAFFGQGTRLTVV.

This chain connects TRBV5-5 to TRBJ1-5; D remains unclear. The CDR3 length is 16 residues. The germline V gene has CDR1 SGHKS and CDR2 YYEKEE (reference sequence). V shed 0 bases and J shed 0 bases, with 10 bases lying between them. The CDR3 sequence: CASSLALGYSNQPQHF. Written as DNA, the CDR3 is TGTGCCAGCAGCTTGGCGCTTGGGTATAGCAATCAGCCCCAGCATTTT.

V and J are TRBV6-1 and TRBJ2-7; D is unresolved. The CDR3 is made up of 15 amino acids. The V and J ends lost 6 bases and 1 base respectively, with 16 bases between them. The germline V gene encodes CDR1 MNHNS and CDR2 SASEGT. The CDR3 region has the DNA TGTGCCAGCAGGGATATTCTAACGGATTCCTACGAGCAGTACTTC. It encodes CASRDILTDSYEQYF.

Comments on this clone: Other DNA sequences in this sample translate to the same CDR3. This chain's CDR3 is CASSLGQNYEQYF. The CDR3 region has the DNA TGCGCCAGCAGCTTGGGTCAGAATTACGAGCAGTACTTC. This rearrangement joins TRBV5-1 to TRBJ2-7; D not resolved. V was trimmed by 0 bases and J by 4 bases, leaving 8 bases between them. The CDR3 runs 13 residues. CDR1 and CDR2 (germline): SGHRS, YFSETQ.

The chain uses TRBV6-5 and TRBJ2-2; weak D call: TRBD2 (7 bases). The CDR3 loop spans 15 amino acids. Germline CDR1 MNHEY, CDR2 SVGAGI. Trimming pared 0 bases from V and 3 bases from J, leaving 8 bases between. In DNA, the CDR3 is TGTGCCAGCAGTTACTCAGGGGGGGACACCGGGGAGCTGTTTTTT. This translates into CASSYSGGDTGELFF.

Turning to this clone: Other DNA variants within this sample encode the same CDR3. The CDR3 sequence: CASSVAGSDTEAFF. The CDR3 region has the DNA TGTGCCAGCAGCGTAGCTGGGTCGGACACTGAAGCTTTCTTT. V is TRBV9 and J is TRBJ1-1; no definite D call. The V gene lost 0 bases and the J gene lost 3 bases, with 9 bases spanning the gap. Germline assignment: CDR1 SGDLS and CDR2 YYNGEE. The CDR3 has 14 residues.

The chain couples TRBV7-9 to TRBJ2-1; 9 positions match TRBD1. Germline loops: CDR1 SEHNR, CDR2 FQNEAQ (reference sequence). The CDR3 spans 16 residues. The junction had 8 bases not matched to a gene; V was cut back by 1 base and J by 7 bases. The CDR3 region is CASSLGTDRGANEQFF. The CDR3 DNA is TGTGCCAGCAGCTTAGGGACTGACAGGGGGGCGAATGAGCAGTTCTTC.

The genes are TRBV27 and TRBJ2-5; no firm D call. V was cut by 3 bases and J by 4 bases, with 18 bases left in between. CDR3 size: 16 residues. In germline, CDR1 is MNHEY, CDR2 SMNVEV (reference sequence). Written as DNA, the CDR3 is TGTGCCAGCAGTTTGTGGTCCGGCCAGAAGGGAGAGACCCAGTACTTC. Translating it yields CASSLWSGQKGETQYF.

The rearrangement links TRBV11-2 to TRBJ2-7, with D uncertain. Trimming stripped 5 bases from V and 2 bases from J, with 7 bases between. CDR1 is SGHAT, CDR2 FQNNGV, per germline. CDR3 size: 12 residues. The CDR3 loop reads CASSRDAYEQYF. CDR3 DNA: TGTGCCAGCAGCAGAGACGCCTACGAGCAGTACTTC.

The chain uses TRBV27 and TRBJ2-7; D is unclear. This CDR3 contains 12 residues. The germline gives CDR1 MNHEY, CDR2 SMNVEV (reference sequence). V dropped 5 bases and J dropped 6 bases, with 11 bases sitting between them. CDR3 residues: CASSSPAAEQYF. CDR3 coding DNA: TGTGCCAGCAGTAGCCCCGCAGCCGAGCAGTACTTC.

This rearrangement joins TRBV7-9 to TRBJ2-7, with 14 bases aligning to TRBD2. Germline CDR1 reads SEHNR; CDR2 reads FQNEAQ (reference sequence). The length of the CDR3 is 17 residues. The ends lost 5 bases at V and 1 base at J; junction bases unmatched: 7. CDR3 DNA: TGTGCCAGCAGCCGATGGACTAGCGGGAGGCAATCCTACGAGCAGTACTTC. Translated: CASSRWTSGRQSYEQYF. The full variable domain, its missing parts supplied by reference TRBV7-9 and TRBJ2-7, is DTGVSQNPRHKITKRGQNVTFRCDPISEHNRLYWYRQTLGQGPEFLTYFQNEAQLEKSRLLSDRFSAERPKGSFSTLEIQRTEQGDSAMYLCASSRWTSGRQSYEQYFGPGTRLTVT.

The chain uses TRBV6-1 and TRBJ2-1; TRBD1 matches 10 bases. V shed 7 bases, J shed 10 bases, and the junction held 7 bases outside the gene matches. Germline lookup yields CDR1 MNHNS and CDR2 SASEGT. CDR3 length: 13 amino acids. CDR3 region: CASTWDRGEEQFF. The CDR3, as DNA: TGTGCCAGCACCTGGGACAGGGGAGAGGAGCAGTTCTTC.